Below are 25 T cell receptor beta chains sequenced from a single sample in a study of blood T cell repertoires in COVID-19. Sequenced by immunoSEQ multiplex PCR; TCRdb stores in-frame clones only, minus some. The table shows around 65,000 clones, with approximately 78% occurring only once. Sequencing used peripheral blood. All receptors derive from a man older than 75 with acute or convalescent COVID-19.

The rearrangement uses TRBV30 and TRBJ1-4; D uncertain. Trimming pared 3 bases from V and 11 bases from J, leaving 13 bases between. Germline V gene lookup returns CDR1 GTSNPN and CDR2 SVGIG (reference sequence). The CDR3 extends over 12 amino acids. The CDR3: CAWSPSRVKLFF. The CDR3 bases are TGTGCCTGGAGCCCATCGCGGGTTAAACTGTTTTTT.

The chain has TRBV7-2 and TRBJ2-2; unclear D gene. CDR3 length equals 15 residues. The V and J ends lost 5 bases and 1 base respectively, with 11 bases between them. Germline V gene sequence: CDR1 SGHTA, CDR2 FQGNSA. CDR3 coding DNA: TGTGCCAGCAGCCGGTTGACTGTGAACACCGGGGAGCTGTTTTTT. As protein: CASSRLTVNTGELFF.

J is TRBJ2-1 and V is TRBV30; a possible D gene is TRBD1 (6 bases). CDR1 and CDR2 (germline): GTSNPN, SVGIG (reference sequence). Trimming cost V 4 bases and J 5 bases, with 12 bases left between them. The CDR3 spans 13 residues. The chain's CDR3 is CAWTEDRHNEQFF. The CDR3 bases are TGTGCCTGGACCGAGGACAGACACAATGAGCAGTTCTTC.

The gene calls are TRBV24-1 and TRBJ1-5; no clear D. CDR3 size: 14 residues. Germline values: CDR1 KGHDR, CDR2 SFDVKD. Between the trimmed V and J ends, which lost 5 bases and 4 bases, there was a span of 11 bases. In DNA form, the CDR3 reads TGTGCCACCAGTGTGAGTGGGGAGAATCAGCCCCAGCATTTT. It encodes CATSVSGENQPQHF.

The rearrangement joins TRBV11-2 to TRBJ1-1; 7 bases fit TRBD1. The V and J ends lost 0 bases and 0 bases, in that order; junction bases with no gene match: 16. There are 20 residues in the CDR3. Per germline, CDR1 SGHAT and CDR2 FQNNGV. The CDR3 DNA reads as TGTGCCAGCAGCTTAGATTTTTTCGACTACCGACAGGGCCTGAACACTGAAGCTTTCTTT. This translates into CASSLDFFDYRQGLNTEAFF.

The CDR3 nucleotides read TGTGCCAGCAGCTTGTGTGGAGGGCTCCACGAGCAGTACTTC. This encodes CASSLCGGLHEQYF. V is TRBV5-7 and J is TRBJ2-7; D perhaps matches TRBD2 (6 bases). TRBV5-7 is recorded as an ORF, its role being uncertain. V was shortened by 1 base and J by 5 bases, with 13 bases between the two germline ends. The CDR3 loop spans 14 amino acids.

This chain joins TRBV19 and TRBJ2-2, with a possible D match to TRBD1 (6 bases). The V end lost 2 bases, the J end lost 3 bases, and 7 bases lay between the germline ends. The CDR3 length is 14 residues. From germline, CDR1 is LNHDA and CDR2 SQIVND (reference sequence). This CDR3 is CASSINRDTGELFF. As DNA, the CDR3 is TGTGCCAGTAGTATAAACAGGGACACCGGGGAGCTGTTTTTT. Complete variable domain (other parts from reference TRBV19 and TRBJ2-2): DGGITQSPKYLFRKEGQNVTLSCEQNLNHDAMYWYRQDPGQGLRLIYYSQIVNDFQKGDIAEGYSVSREKKESFPLTVTSAQKNPTAFYLCASSINRDTGELFFGEGSRLTVL.

V usage is TRBV5-1 and J usage is TRBJ1-3, with 8 bases matching TRBD1. This CDR3 is built from 16 residues. The J segment lost 4 bases and the V segment lost 0 bases, leaving 6 bases of the junction unmatched. Germline V lookup: CDR1 SGHRS, CDR2 YFSETQ. The CDR3 region has the DNA TGCGCCAGCAGCTTGGCTGGACAGGGTTCAGGAAACACCATATATTTT. This sequence encodes CASSLAGQGSGNTIYF.

This clone appeared a single time. The chain's CDR3 is CAWGGQTYEQYF. The DNA for the CDR3 is TGTGCCTGGGGGGGACAGACCTACGAGCAGTACTTC. The chain links TRBV30 to TRBJ2-7; 7 positions agree with TRBD1. This CDR3 is 12 amino acids long. The germline V gene has CDR1 GTSNPN and CDR2 SVGIG (reference sequence). J lost 2 bases, V lost 5 bases, and 3 bases had no gene match.

The chain has TRBV7-3 and TRBJ2-7; TRBD1 matches at 10 bases. V lost 3 bases to trimming and J lost 6 bases; unmatched junction nucleotides: 2. CDR3 size: 13 residues. Germline values: CDR1 SGHTA, CDR2 FQGTGA. The CDR3 spells CASSFRDRGEQYF. CDR3 nucleotides: TGTGCCAGCAGCTTCCGGGACAGGGGCGAGCAGTACTTC.

CDR3 region: CASSSRDRSSYEQYF. Here the CDR3 DNA reads TGCGCCAGCAGCTCCCGGGACAGGAGCTCCTACGAGCAGTACTTC. The chain links TRBV5-1 to TRBJ2-7; 8 positions agree with TRBD1. The trim removed 3 bases at V and 0 bases at J, leaving 5 bases unmatched. CDR1 and CDR2 (germline): SGHRS, YFSETQ. The CDR3 extends over 15 amino acids.

The V gene is TRBV5-4, the J gene TRBJ2-2; D is uncertain. The V and J ends lost 0 bases and 7 bases respectively, with 13 bases between them. This CDR3 is built from 15 residues. In germline, CDR1 is SGHNT, CDR2 YYREEE (reference sequence). CDR3 DNA sequence: TGTGCCAGCAGCTTGGGGAGTGTGGGTATCGGGGAGCTGTTTTTT. Translated, it gives CASSLGSVGIGELFF. Supplemented by reference TRBV5-4 and TRBJ2-2, the full variable domain reads ETGVTQSPTHLIKTRGQQVTLRCSSQSGHNTVSWYQQALGQGPQFIFQYYREEENGRGNFPPRFSGLQFPNYSSELNVNALELDDSALYLCASSLGSVGIGELFFGEGSRLTVL.

J is TRBJ1-3 and V is TRBV10-2; a possible D gene is TRBD1 (6 bases). The CDR3 length is 17 residues. Trimming took 3 bases from V and 14 from J, leaving 29 bases between them. In germline, CDR1 is WSHSY, CDR2 SAAADI. The CDR3 DNA follows: TGCGCCAGCAGTGAAGGTTGGGGGGGCTCCACTACAACAGCCTTATATTTT. Protein: CASSEGWGGSTTTALYF.

The chain couples TRBV19 to TRBJ1-2, with TRBD1 matching over 8 bases. The junction had 8 bases not matched to a gene; V was cut back by 5 bases and J by 3 bases. The length of the CDR3 is 15 residues. Germline V CDR1 and CDR2: LNHDA, SQIVND (reference sequence). This CDR3 reads CASSSGQGLDYGYTF. For the CDR3, the DNA is TGTGCCAGTAGTTCAGGACAGGGTTTGGACTATGGCTACACCTTC. Using reference TRBV19 and TRBJ1-2 for the parts outside the CDR3, the full variable domain is DGGITQSPKYLFRKEGQNVTLSCEQNLNHDAMYWYRQDPGQGLRLIYYSQIVNDFQKGDIAEGYSVSREKKESFPLTVTSAQKNPTAFYLCASSSGQGLDYGYTFGSGTRLTVV.

This chain links TRBV29-1 with TRBJ2-7, with 7 nucleotides matching TRBD2. Germline CDR1 SQVTM, CDR2 ANQGSEA. With V trimmed by 0 bases and J by 7 bases, 6 bases remained unmatched. The CDR3 totals 13 residues. The CDR3: CSVEDLPGGEQYF. The CDR3 DNA follows: TGCAGCGTTGAAGACCTACCGGGGGGAGAGCAGTACTTC.

The CDR3 sequence is CASSLVGDTRNTEAFF. CDR3 nucleotides: TGTGCCAGCAGCTTAGTGGGGGACACCCGGAACACTGAAGCTTTCTTT. The rearrangement uses TRBV11-2 and TRBJ1-1, with TRBD1 as a possible D gene (6 bases). This CDR3 is 16 amino acids long. Trimming cost V 1 base and J 1 base, with 13 bases left between them. The germline V gene has CDR1 SGHAT and CDR2 FQNNGV.

The CDR3 nucleotides read TGTGCCAGTAGTATGGTGGCCAGGGGCGCTCATGAAAAACTGTTTTTT. Translation: CASSMVARGAHEKLFF. The chain links TRBV19 to TRBJ1-4; D perhaps matches TRBD1 (6 bases). Trimming stripped 3 bases from V and 6 bases from J, with 17 bases between. The CDR3 length is 16 residues. Germline CDR1 reads LNHDA; CDR2 reads SQIVND (reference sequence).

J is TRBJ2-7 and V is TRBV10-2, with D tentatively TRBD2 (5 bases). Looked up from germline, CDR1 is WSHSY and CDR2 is SAAADI. V shed 7 bases and J shed 0 bases, with 7 bases lying between them. This CDR3 spans 12 amino acids. CDR3 nucleotides: TGCGCCAGCAAGACTAACTCCTACGAGCAGTACTTC. This codes for CASKTNSYEQYF.

This clone was counted a single time. V gene TRBV5-1 combines with J gene TRBJ1-2; 9 bases line up with TRBD1. The CDR3 extends over 17 amino acids. The V segment lost 2 bases and the J segment 4 bases; nucleotides outside the gene matches: 12. Germline V gene sequence: CDR1 SGHRS, CDR2 YFSETQ. CDR3 amino acids: CASSLTGGVQGSYGYTF. CDR3 nucleotide sequence: TGCGCCAGCAGCTTAACAGGGGGCGTCCAGGGTTCCTATGGCTACACCTTC.

This chain links TRBV7-2 with TRBJ2-4; 9 nucleotides align to TRBD2. V was clipped by 6 bases and J by 6 bases; unmatched bases: 6. This CDR3 comprises 14 residues. From germline, CDR1 is SGHTA and CDR2 FQGNSA. The CDR3 reads CASRDSGSGNIQYF. As DNA, the CDR3 is TGTGCCAGCAGAGATAGCGGGAGTGGAAACATTCAGTACTTC.

The genes are TRBV9 and TRBJ1-4; D call uncertain. Per germline, CDR1 SGDLS and CDR2 YYNGEE. The CDR3 runs to 16 residues. V was trimmed by 4 bases and J by 3 bases, leaving 16 bases between them. Written as DNA, the CDR3 is TGTGCCAGCAGCCCCCGTAGGAGTGGGTCTAATGAAAAACTGTTTTTT. Protein sequence: CASSPRRSGSNEKLFF. Using reference TRBV9 and TRBJ1-4 for the parts outside the CDR3, the full variable domain is DSGVTQTPKHLITATGQRVTLRCSPRSGDLSVYWYQQSLDQGLQFLIQYYNGEERAKGNILERFSAQQFPDLHSELNLSSLELGDSALYFCASSPRRSGSNEKLFFGSGTQLSVL.

As regards this clone: One end of the junction fails to match germline, which may point to a read error. V is TRBV5-4 and J is TRBJ2-7, with D possibly TRBD1 on 7 matching bases. This CDR3 is built from 11 residues. From germline, CDR1 is SGHNT and CDR2 YYREEE (reference sequence). CDR3 sequence (DNA): TGTGCCAGCAGCCGCGGGACAGCGAAAAACTTC. Translated, it gives CASSRGTAKNF.

The J gene is TRBJ1-4, the V gene TRBV9; maybe TRBD1 (6 bases). V lost 3 bases and J 0 bases, leaving 12 bases between the germline ends. The CDR3 is 16 residues long. CDR1 and CDR2 (germline): SGDLS, YYNGEE. CDR3 amino acids: CASSAGQSATNEKLFF. Written as DNA, the CDR3 is TGTGCCAGCAGCGCAGGACAGAGCGCAACTAATGAAAAACTGTTTTTT. Based on the CDR3 plus reference TRBV9 and TRBJ1-4, the full variable domain is DSGVTQTPKHLITATGQRVTLRCSPRSGDLSVYWYQQSLDQGLQFLIQYYNGEERAKGNILERFSAQQFPDLHSELNLSSLELGDSALYFCASSAGQSATNEKLFFGSGTQLSVL.

This chain joins TRBV7-9 and TRBJ2-7; 9 nucleotides match TRBD1. There are 13 residues in the CDR3. V lost 6 bases and J lost 6; bases outside the gene matches: 6. Germline V gene data show CDR1 as SEHNR and CDR2 as FQNEAQ (reference sequence). CDR3 loop: CASRNTGGSEQYF. For the CDR3, the DNA is TGTGCCAGCAGGAATACAGGGGGCAGCGAGCAGTACTTC.

The J gene is TRBJ2-3, the V gene TRBV29-1; 7 bases fit TRBD1. The junction had 10 bases not matched to a gene; V was cut back by 7 bases and J by 6 bases. Germline CDR1 SQVTM, CDR2 ANQGSEA. The CDR3 consists of 13 residues. CDR3 coding DNA: TGCAGCGGACGAGGCGAGGGGGCGGATACGCAGTATTTT. Translation: CSGRGEGADTQYF.